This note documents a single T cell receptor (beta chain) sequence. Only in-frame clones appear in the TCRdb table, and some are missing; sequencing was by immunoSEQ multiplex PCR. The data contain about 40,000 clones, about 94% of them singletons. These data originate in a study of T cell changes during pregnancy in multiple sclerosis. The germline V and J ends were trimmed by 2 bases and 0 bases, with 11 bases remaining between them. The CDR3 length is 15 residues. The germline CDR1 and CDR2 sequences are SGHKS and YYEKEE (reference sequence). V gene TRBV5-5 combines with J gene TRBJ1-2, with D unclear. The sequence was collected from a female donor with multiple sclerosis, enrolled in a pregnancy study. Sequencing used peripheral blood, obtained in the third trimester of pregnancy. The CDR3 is CASSFSYLANYGYTF. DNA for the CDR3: TGTGCCAGCAGCTTTTCATACTTAGCTAACTATGGCTACACCTTC.